This passage covers 3 T cell receptor beta chains from one sample sequenced in a study of PD-L1 blockade in urothelial cancer. Documented time point: pretreatment peripheral blood. The protocol was immunoSEQ multiplex PCR, while the TCRdb copy is restricted to in-frame clones and leaves out a portion. The sample holds 60,000 to 65,000 clones, 80% to 85% seen once. The sample consisted of PBMCs, taken around atezolizumab (anti-PD-L1) treatment. Receptors originate from a man in his 70s with urothelial cancer.

The chain joins TRBV15 to TRBJ2-1, with TRBD2 identical over 9 bases. V lost 0 bases to trimming and J lost 5 bases; unmatched junction nucleotides: 8. The CDR3 is made up of 17 amino acids. Germline CDR1 is LNHNV and CDR2 is YYDKDF (reference sequence). The CDR3 nucleotides are TGTGCCACCAGCAGAGAAAGCGCGGGACTAGCCCACAATGAGCAGTTCTTC. Amino acids: CATSRESAGLAHNEQFF.

This clone was counted a few times. This chain uses TRBV4-1 with TRBJ1-5; weak D call: TRBD1 (6 bases). Trimming pared 1 base from V and 5 bases from J, leaving 18 bases between. CDR1 MGHRA and CDR2 YSYEKL come from the germline V gene. The length of the CDR3 is 17 residues. The CDR3 DNA reads TGCGCCAGCAGCCAAGTCCCCTCGGGGGGCCGGGATCAGCCCCAGCATTTT. Translation gives CASSQVPSGGRDQPQHF.

The V and J genes are TRBV5-1 and TRBJ2-2; TRBD2 aligns across 10 bases. The CDR3 sequence is 15 residues long. V gave up 3 bases and J gave up 3 bases; unmatched junction bases: 2. CDR1 and CDR2 from the germline V gene are SGHRS and YFSETQ. The CDR3 DNA is TGCGCCAGCAGCTGGACTAGCGGTTACACCGGGGAGCTGTTTTTT. Translated: CASSWTSGYTGELFF. Together with reference TRBV5-1 and TRBJ2-2, the CDR3 gives the full variable domain: KAGVTQTPRYLIKTRGQQVTLSCSPISGHRSVSWYQQTPGQGLQFLFEYFSETQRNKGNFPGRFSGRQFSNSRSEMNVSTLELGDSALYLCASSWTSGYTGELFFGEGSRLTVL.